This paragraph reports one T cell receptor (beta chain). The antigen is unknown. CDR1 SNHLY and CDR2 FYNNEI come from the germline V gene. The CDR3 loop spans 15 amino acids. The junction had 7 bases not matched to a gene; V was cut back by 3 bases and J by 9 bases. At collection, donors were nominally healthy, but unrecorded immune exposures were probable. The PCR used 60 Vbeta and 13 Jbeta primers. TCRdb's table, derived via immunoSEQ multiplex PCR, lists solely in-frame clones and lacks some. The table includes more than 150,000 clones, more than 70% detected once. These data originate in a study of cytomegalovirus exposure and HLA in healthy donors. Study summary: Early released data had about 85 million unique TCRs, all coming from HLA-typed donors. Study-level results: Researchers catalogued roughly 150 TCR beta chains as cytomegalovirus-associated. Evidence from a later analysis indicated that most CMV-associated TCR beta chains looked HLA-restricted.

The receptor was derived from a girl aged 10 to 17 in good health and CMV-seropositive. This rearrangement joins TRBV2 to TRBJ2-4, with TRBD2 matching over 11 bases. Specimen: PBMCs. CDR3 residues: CASSDPLAGALIQYF. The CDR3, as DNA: TGTGCCAGCAGTGACCCACTAGCGGGAGCTCTCATTCAGTACTTC.